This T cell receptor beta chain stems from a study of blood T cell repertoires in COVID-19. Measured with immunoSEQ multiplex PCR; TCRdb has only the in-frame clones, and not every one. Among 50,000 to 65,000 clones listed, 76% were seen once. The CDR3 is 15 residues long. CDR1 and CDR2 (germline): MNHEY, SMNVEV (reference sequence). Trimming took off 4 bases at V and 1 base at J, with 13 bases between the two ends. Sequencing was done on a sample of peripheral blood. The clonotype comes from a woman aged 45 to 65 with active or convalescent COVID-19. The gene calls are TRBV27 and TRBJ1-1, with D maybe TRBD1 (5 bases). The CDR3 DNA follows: TGTGCCAGCAGTTCGTCTGGGGCAGCGAACACTGAAGCTTTCTTT. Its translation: CASSSSGAANTEAFF.